The 31 T cell receptor beta chains below all came from one sample that was sequenced in a study of blood T cell repertoires in COVID-19. TCRdb's table, derived via immunoSEQ multiplex PCR, lists solely in-frame clones and lacks some. There are approximately 300,000 clones in the sample; around 91% occur only once, and 3.5% to 4.5% lies in the top ten. Sequenced input: PBMCs or T cells enriched from blood (not recorded which). The source is a woman under 30 with acute COVID-19.

J is TRBJ2-2 and V is TRBV29-1, with 10 positions matching TRBD1. This CDR3 region has 16 residues. Germline loops: CDR1 SQVTM, CDR2 ANQGSEA. J was trimmed by 6 bases and V by 7 bases; bases with no gene match: 14. CDR3 protein: CSASKPSGQGAGELFF. The CDR3 region has the DNA TGCAGCGCAAGTAAACCCTCCGGACAGGGGGCCGGGGAGCTGTTTTTT.

The chain joins TRBV28 to TRBJ2-3, with 10 bases fitting TRBD1. The CDR3 has 15 residues. Trimming removed 3 bases from V and 2 bases from J; junction bases left unmatched: 2. CDR1 is MDHEN and CDR2 is SYDVKM in the germline V gene. The CDR3 reads CASSLTGGYTDTQYF. CDR3 bases: TGTGCCAGCAGTTTGACAGGGGGCTACACAGATACGCAGTATTTT.

The rearrangement uses TRBV19 and TRBJ1-6, with D uncertain. The V and J ends lost 5 bases and 0 bases respectively, with 11 bases between them. Germline loops: CDR1 LNHDA, CDR2 SQIVND (reference sequence). CDR3 length: 16 amino acids. DNA for the CDR3: TGTGCCAGTAGTGTGGGCTCCAGCTCCTATAATTCACCCCTCCACTTT. It codes for CASSVGSSSYNSPLHF.

The V call is TRBV19, the J call TRBJ1-2; 9 bases agree with TRBD1. The CDR3 has 15 residues. Germline V gene data show CDR1 as LNHDA and CDR2 as SQIVND (reference sequence). Unmatched junction bases numbered 12, after V lost 9 bases and J lost 4 bases. CDR3 bases: TGTGCCAGCTCGGGACAGGGATGGGGGAGCTATGGCTACACCTTC. Amino acid sequence: CASSGQGWGSYGYTF.

The V and J genes are TRBV27 and TRBJ1-2, with TRBD1 matching over 9 bases. Germline CDR1 is MNHEY and CDR2 is SMNVEV (reference sequence). CDR3 length equals 14 residues. V lost 4 bases and J lost 10; bases outside the gene matches: 10. The CDR3 region has the DNA TGTGCCAGCAGTTCACAGGGGGCGGAAGGAGCCTACACCTTC. Amino acids: CASSSQGAEGAYTF.

The gene calls are TRBV28 and TRBJ2-7; TRBD2 agrees at 8 bases. J lost 2 bases, V lost 5 bases, and 8 bases had no gene match. The V gene's germline CDR1 is MDHEN and CDR2 SYDVKM. The CDR3 has 15 amino acids. The CDR3 is CASSIAGSVAYEQYF. The CDR3 DNA reads as TGTGCCAGCAGTATAGCGGGAAGCGTGGCCTACGAGCAGTACTTC. The whole variable domain, filled in from reference TRBV28 and TRBJ2-7, reads DVKVTQSSRYLVKRTGEKVFLECVQDMDHENMFWYRQDPGLGLRLIYFSYDVKMKEKGDIPEGYSVSREKKERFSLILESASTNQTSMYLCASSIAGSVAYEQYFGPGTRLTVT.

The gene calls are TRBV28 and TRBJ1-2, with 7 bases aligning to TRBD1. The CDR3 has 14 residues. Germline CDR1 and CDR2: MDHEN and SYDVKM. The junction had 13 bases not matched to a gene; V was cut back by 7 bases and J by 8 bases. This CDR3 reads CASTKGGRGYGYTF. The CDR3 nucleotides are TGTGCCAGCACCAAAGGGGGCAGGGGATACGGCTACACCTTC.

The gene calls are TRBV10-3 and TRBJ1-1; tentative D call: TRBD1 (5 bases). V was pared by 2 bases and J by 0 bases, with 13 bases between. Germline assignment: CDR1 ENHRY and CDR2 SYGVKD. The CDR3 runs to 16 residues. The CDR3 loop reads CAISEASAGMNTEAFF. In nucleotides, the CDR3 is TGTGCCATCAGTGAGGCGAGTGCAGGGATGAACACTGAAGCTTTCTTT.

This chain joins TRBV28 and TRBJ1-1; weak D call: TRBD1 (5 bases). Deletions cut 6 bases from V and 0 bases from J, with 17 bases between. The CDR3 covers 16 residues. Germline V CDR1 and CDR2: MDHEN, SYDVKM. The chain's CDR3 is CASRSPGTGVNTEAFF. The CDR3 DNA is TGTGCCAGCAGATCACCCGGGACGGGAGTGAACACTGAAGCTTTCTTT.

The chain combines TRBV10-3 with TRBJ1-2, with 9 positions matching TRBD1. Germline V gene data show CDR1 as ENHRY and CDR2 as SYGVKD. The CDR3 length is 12 residues. V lost 10 bases and J lost 4; bases outside the gene matches: 4. The CDR3 reads CATTGGSYGYTF. CDR3 nucleotides: TGTGCCACCACAGGGGGCTCCTATGGCTACACCTTC.

A remark on this clone: Other DNA sequences in this sample translate to the same CDR3. The chain carries TRBV29-1 and TRBJ1-4; 7 positions match TRBD1. With V trimmed by 7 bases and J by 4 bases, 6 bases remained unmatched. The CDR3 totals 13 residues. Looked up from germline, CDR1 is SQVTM and CDR2 is ANQGSEA. The CDR3: CSARQGGNEKLFF. The DNA of the CDR3 is TGCAGCGCTAGACAGGGTGGTAATGAAAAACTGTTTTTT.

This chain joins TRBV29-1 and TRBJ1-2; the match to TRBD1 covers 7 bases. Germline V gene data show CDR1 as SQVTM and CDR2 as ANQGSEA. The CDR3 loop spans 12 amino acids. V lost 5 bases and J lost 8; bases outside the gene matches: 8. Written as DNA, the CDR3 is TGCAGCGTTACAGGGGATCGACAAGGCTACACCTTC. Its translation: CSVTGDRQGYTF.

The J gene is TRBJ2-3, the V gene TRBV10-3; TRBD2 aligns across 8 bases. CDR3 size: 18 residues. The germline V gene encodes CDR1 ENHRY and CDR2 SYGVKD. J lost 1 base, V lost 4 bases, and 13 bases had no gene match. The CDR3 DNA reads TGTGCCATCAGTGGACAGAGCGGGGGTCAGATAGGCACAGATACGCAGTATTTT. Amino acid sequence: CAISGQSGGQIGTDTQYF.

This sequence joins TRBV19 and TRBJ1-2, with D tentatively TRBD1 (5 bases). The CDR3 extends over 14 amino acids. Germline V gives CDR1 LNHDA, CDR2 SQIVND (reference sequence). Trimming cost V 0 bases and J 1 base, with 6 bases left between them. CDR3: CASSIDQGNYGYTF. CDR3 DNA: TGTGCCAGTAGTATAGATCAGGGTAACTATGGCTACACCTTC. Together with reference TRBV19 and TRBJ1-2, the CDR3 gives the full variable domain: DGGITQSPKYLFRKEGQNVTLSCEQNLNHDAMYWYRQDPGQGLRLIYYSQIVNDFQKGDIAEGYSVSREKKESFPLTVTSAQKNPTAFYLCASSIDQGNYGYTFGSGTRLTVV.

This rearrangement joins TRBV10-3 to TRBJ2-3; maybe TRBD1 (5 bases). The CDR3 sequence is 14 residues long. The germline gives CDR1 ENHRY, CDR2 SYGVKD. With 6 bases removed from V and 4 bases from J, the gap between germline ends came to 14 bases. CDR3 nucleotides: TGTGCCATCAGCCTCGATGTGGGGCCAGATACGCAGTATTTT. This translates into CAISLDVGPDTQYF.

This chain links TRBV27 with TRBJ1-2, with TRBD1 matching 8 bases. Trimming cost V 5 bases and J 4 bases; bases outside gene matches: 3. Germline V gene lookup returns CDR1 MNHEY and CDR2 SMNVEV (reference sequence). The CDR3 length is 13 residues. The CDR3 DNA reads TGTGCCAGCAGTCCACAGGGGGGCTATGGCTACACCTTC. It is translated as CASSPQGGYGYTF.

The genes are TRBV14 and TRBJ1-2; maybe TRBD1 (5 bases). CDR1 and CDR2 from the germline V gene are SGHDN and FVKESK. This CDR3 comprises 14 residues. The V and J ends lost 1 base and 5 bases respectively, with 11 bases between them. The CDR3 spells CASSQASRGYGYTF. CDR3 nucleotides: TGTGCCAGCAGCCAAGCATCCCGGGGGTATGGCTACACCTTC.

A remark on this clone: Other DNA sequences in the sample encode the same CDR3. The genes are TRBV5-1 and TRBJ2-7; 8 nucleotides line up with TRBD1. The V gene's germline CDR1 is SGHRS and CDR2 YFSETQ. The J segment lost 2 bases and the V segment lost 0 bases, leaving 1 base of the junction unmatched. The CDR3 contains 14 residues. The CDR3 reads CASSLGQGPYEQYF. The DNA for the CDR3 is TGCGCCAGCAGCTTGGGACAGGGGCCCTACGAGCAGTACTTC.

This clone came up once. The chain joins TRBV18 to TRBJ1-6, with 10 nucleotides matching TRBD1. This CDR3 has 13 residues. V gave up 5 bases and J gave up 15 bases; unmatched junction bases: 7. Germline CDR1 and CDR2: KGHSH and LQKENI. In DNA, the CDR3 is TGTGCCAGCTCATCCGGACAGGGGGGCGACCTCCACTTT. It encodes CASSSGQGGDLHF.

The chain is built from TRBV28 and TRBJ1-5; 7 nucleotides line up with TRBD1. The CDR3 length is 15 residues. The V and J ends lost 5 bases and 4 bases, in that order; junction bases with no gene match: 8. Germline V CDR1 and CDR2: MDHEN, SYDVKM. CDR3 loop: CASSSDRVGNQPQHF. Here the CDR3 DNA reads TGTGCCAGCAGTAGCGACAGGGTCGGGAATCAGCCCCAGCATTTT.

The chain combines TRBV2 with TRBJ1-6; 7 positions match TRBD1. Looked up from germline, CDR1 is SNHLY and CDR2 is FYNNEI. The CDR3 has 13 amino acids. V lost 5 bases, J lost 10 bases, and 5 bases stayed unmatched. CDR3 nucleotides: TGTGCCAGCAGTTCGGGACAGAGATCACCCCTCCACTTT. This codes for CASSSGQRSPLHF.

The gene calls are TRBV10-1 and TRBJ1-2, with 7 bases fitting TRBD1. Germline lookup yields CDR1 WNHNN and CDR2 SYGVQD (reference sequence). With 9 bases clipped from V and 8 bases from J, the junction kept 9 bases outside the gene matches. This CDR3 is 12 amino acids long. CDR3 in amino acids: CASQGPGGGYTF. The CDR3 DNA reads TGCGCCAGTCAAGGTCCAGGGGGAGGCTACACCTTC.

V usage is TRBV28 and J usage is TRBJ1-5; the D gene is possibly TRBD1 (5 bases). Per germline, CDR1 MDHEN and CDR2 SYDVKM. V dropped 5 bases and J dropped 7 bases, with 15 bases sitting between them. There are 14 residues in the CDR3. DNA for the CDR3: TGTGCCAGCAGTCGGGCCTCAGGGAAGCAGCCCCAGCATTTT. Protein: CASSRASGKQPQHF.

The J gene is TRBJ2-1, the V gene TRBV15; weak D call: TRBD2 (6 bases). The CDR3 is made up of 15 amino acids. The germline V gene encodes CDR1 LNHNV and CDR2 YYDKDF (reference sequence). V was trimmed by 5 bases and J by 9 bases, leaving 20 bases between them. In nucleotides, the CDR3 is TGTGCCACCAGCGATTTAGGGGAGGTTTTGGGTGAGCAGTTCTTC. It encodes CATSDLGEVLGEQFF.

This rearrangement joins TRBV19 to TRBJ1-5, with no clear D. This CDR3 is built from 12 residues. Germline-derived CDR1 and CDR2 are LNHDA and SQIVND (reference sequence). Trimming took 5 bases from V and 4 from J, leaving 6 bases between them. The CDR3 DNA reads as TGTGCCAGTAGTTTCCCAAATCAGCCCCAGCATTTT. Its translation: CASSFPNQPQHF.

The genes are TRBV12-3 or TRBV12-4 and TRBJ2-3; D is unresolved. The V end lost 6 bases, the J end lost 6 bases, and 13 bases lay between the germline ends. The CDR3 has 13 residues. CDR3 DNA sequence: TGTGCCAGCAGCCCACCCCCCGGGGATACGCAGTATTTT. Residues: CASSPPPGDTQYF.

The chain couples TRBV28 to TRBJ1-1; 7 bases line up with TRBD1. This CDR3 spans 15 amino acids. Per the germline V gene, CDR1 is MDHEN and CDR2 is SYDVKM. Losses at the gene ends were 6 bases for V and 8 bases for J; bases not matched to a gene: 15. The CDR3: CASRESYRGTPEAFF. The CDR3 DNA follows: TGTGCCAGCAGGGAATCCTACAGGGGAACCCCCGAAGCTTTCTTT.

This chain uses TRBV7-3 with TRBJ2-3, with D maybe TRBD2 (5 bases). V was cut by 9 bases and J by 1 base, with 17 bases left in between. Germline V CDR1 and CDR2: SGHTA, FQGTGA. The CDR3 contains 15 residues. The CDR3 here is CARPAWESRTDTQYF. DNA for the CDR3: TGTGCCAGACCAGCGTGGGAGTCGCGCACAGATACGCAGTATTTT.

The chain uses TRBV29-1 and TRBJ1-2; a weak D match, TRBD1 (5 bases). Germline V lookup: CDR1 SQVTM, CDR2 ANQGSEA. CDR3 length: 12 residues. The V and J ends lost 7 bases and 8 bases respectively, with 17 bases between them. Here the CDR3 DNA reads TGCAGCGCCCATGACAGTGCTCAGGGCTACACCTTC. It specifies CSAHDSAQGYTF. Drawing the rest from reference TRBV29-1 and TRBJ1-2, the complete variable domain is SAVISQKPSRDICQRGTSLTIQCQVDSQVTMMFWYRQQPGQSLTLIATANQGSEATYESGFVIDKFPISRPNLTFSTLTVSNMSPEDSSIYLCSAHDSAQGYTFGSGTRLTVV.

This chain links TRBV5-1 with TRBJ2-3; D is unclear. The V end lost 2 bases, the J end lost 1 base, and 11 bases lay between the germline ends. The CDR3 consists of 15 residues. Germline V gene lookup returns CDR1 SGHRS and CDR2 YFSETQ. The CDR3 DNA sequence: TGCGCCAGCAGCTTTGAAGGAGTCCGCACAGATACGCAGTATTTT. The encoded protein is CASSFEGVRTDTQYF.

This clone was observed a single time. This chain connects TRBV7-9 to TRBJ1-6, with TRBD1 matching over 8 bases. Germline-derived CDR1 and CDR2 are SEHNR and FQNEAQ (reference sequence). The CDR3 loop spans 14 amino acids. J lost 6 bases, V lost 4 bases, and 2 bases had no gene match. The CDR3 DNA reads as TGTGCCAGCAGCTCACAGGGGGTTAATTCACCCCTCCACTTT. Amino acid sequence: CASSSQGVNSPLHF.